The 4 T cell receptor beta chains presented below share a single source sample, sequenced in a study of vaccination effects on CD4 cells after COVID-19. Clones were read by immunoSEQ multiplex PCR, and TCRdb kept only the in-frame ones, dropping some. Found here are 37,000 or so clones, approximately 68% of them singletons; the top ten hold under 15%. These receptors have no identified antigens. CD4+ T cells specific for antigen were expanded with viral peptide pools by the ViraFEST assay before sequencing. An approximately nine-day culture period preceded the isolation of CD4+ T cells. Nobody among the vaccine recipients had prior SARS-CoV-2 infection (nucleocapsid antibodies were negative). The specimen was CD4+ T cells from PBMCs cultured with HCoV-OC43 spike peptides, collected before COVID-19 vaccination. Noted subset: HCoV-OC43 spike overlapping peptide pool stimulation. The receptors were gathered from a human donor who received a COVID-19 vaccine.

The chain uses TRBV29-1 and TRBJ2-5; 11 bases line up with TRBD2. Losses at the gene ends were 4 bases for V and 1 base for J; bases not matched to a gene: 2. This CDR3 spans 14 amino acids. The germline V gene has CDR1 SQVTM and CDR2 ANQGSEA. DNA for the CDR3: TGCAGCGTTGCCACTAGCGGGGGCCAAGAGACCCAGTACTTC. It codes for CSVATSGGQETQYF.

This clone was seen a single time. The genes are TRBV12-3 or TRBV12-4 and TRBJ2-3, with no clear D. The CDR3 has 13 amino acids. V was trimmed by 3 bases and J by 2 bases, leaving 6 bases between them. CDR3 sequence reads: CASSLGDTDTQYF. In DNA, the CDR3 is TGTGCCAGCAGTTTGGGTGACACAGATACGCAGTATTTT.

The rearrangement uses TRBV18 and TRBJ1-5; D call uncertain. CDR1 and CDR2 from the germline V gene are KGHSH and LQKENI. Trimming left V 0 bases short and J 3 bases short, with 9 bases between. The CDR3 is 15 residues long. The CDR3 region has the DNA TGTGCCAGCTCACCACCGGACGGAATCAATCAGCCCCAGCATTTT. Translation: CASSPPDGINQPQHF.

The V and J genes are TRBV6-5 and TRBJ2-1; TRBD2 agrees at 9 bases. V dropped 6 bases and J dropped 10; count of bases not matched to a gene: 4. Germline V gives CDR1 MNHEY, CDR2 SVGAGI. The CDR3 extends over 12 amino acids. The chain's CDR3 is CASRNSGREQFF. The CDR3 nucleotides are TGTGCCAGCAGGAATAGCGGGAGAGAGCAGTTCTTC.